This record concerns one TCR beta chain sequence. No antigen is known for it. Both 60 Vbeta primers and 13 Jbeta primers went into the PCR. Profiling relied on immunoSEQ multiplex PCR, and the TCRdb table lists in-frame clones only, not all of them. The sample carries fewer than 200,000 clones, roughly 80% recorded once. The data are from a study of cytomegalovirus exposure and HLA in healthy donors. Germline assignment: CDR1 LGHNA and CDR2 YSLEER. This CDR3 is 15 amino acids long. J was trimmed by 0 bases and V by 0 bases; bases with no gene match: 1. Points from the study as a whole: The analysis excluded some indistinguishable V segments, including TRBV6-2 and TRBV6-3. Reports described diagnosis of cytomegalovirus status by the classifier as highly specific and sensitive.

The sample consisted of PBMCs. This clonotype was sampled from a female donor in good health and CMV-seronegative. The chain combines TRBV4-3 with TRBJ1-1; 7 bases map to TRBD1. The CDR3 spells CASSQDGQVNTEAFF. The DNA of the CDR3 is TGCGCCAGCAGCCAAGACGGACAGGTGAACACTGAAGCTTTCTTT.